This TCR beta chain derives from a study of control samples from healthy donors and cancer patients. This clone was counted once. The repertoire was sequenced with immunoSEQ multiplex PCR; TCRdb's copy has only in-frame clones and lacks some. This table holds about 150,000 clones, 80% to 95% found once. Trimming shortened V by 8 bases and J by 6 bases, and 16 bases separated the two germline ends. This CDR3 has 13 residues. Germline V gene lookup returns CDR1 PRHDT and CDR2 FYEKMQ (reference sequence). The origin of this receptor is a young man in good health. What was sequenced was blood. The rearrangement uses TRBV13 and TRBJ1-2; tentatively, D is TRBD1 (6 bases). The CDR3 DNA reads TGTGCCAGCGCCTCGGGCAGGGGACATGGCTACACCTTC. Translated, it gives CASASGRGHGYTF.